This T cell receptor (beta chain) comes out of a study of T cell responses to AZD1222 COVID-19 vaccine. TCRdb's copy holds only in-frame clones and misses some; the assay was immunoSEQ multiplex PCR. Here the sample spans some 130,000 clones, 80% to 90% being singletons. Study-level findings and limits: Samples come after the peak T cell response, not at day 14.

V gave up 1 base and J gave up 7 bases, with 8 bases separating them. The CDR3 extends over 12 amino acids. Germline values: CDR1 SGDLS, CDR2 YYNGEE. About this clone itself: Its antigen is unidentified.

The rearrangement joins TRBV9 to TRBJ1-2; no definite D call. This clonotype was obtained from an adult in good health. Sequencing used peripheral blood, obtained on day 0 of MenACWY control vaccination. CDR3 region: CASSVTGGGYTF. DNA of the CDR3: TGTGCCAGCAGCGTAACTGGAGGTGGCTACACCTTC.